The 26 T cell receptor beta chains given below trace back to one sample, sequenced in a study of metastatic and nonmetastatic thyroid tumors. TCRdb re-clonotyped the PCR reads through MiXCR. Of around 52,000 clones in the sample, roughly 30% were seen once. Before thyroid surgery, none of the patients had received any treatment. The specimen sequenced was blood. The receptors originated from a female donor with papillary thyroid cancer or a benign thyroid nodule (not recorded which). Some clones in this sample may be carry-over from other donors' samples.

This chain uses TRBV5-5 with TRBJ1-3; 7 bases match TRBD1. J was trimmed by 4 bases and V by 5 bases; bases with no gene match: 6. The CDR3 spans 14 residues. The V gene's germline CDR1 is SGHKS and CDR2 YYEKEE (reference sequence). The CDR3 loop is CASRWTGVGNTIYF. In DNA form, the CDR3 reads TGTGCCAGCAGATGGACAGGCGTCGGAAACACCATATATTTT.

This clone was picked up a small number of times. The chain uses TRBV6-1 and TRBJ2-7; 13 bases are a match to TRBD2. Germline CDR1 reads MNHNS; CDR2 reads SASEGT. The length of the CDR3 is 14 residues. Trimming at V came to 8 bases and at J to 6 bases, leaving 7 bases not matched to a gene. The CDR3, as DNA: TGTGCCAGCGGACCGGGACTAGCGGGATCCGAGCAGTACTTC. Protein sequence: CASGPGLAGSEQYF.

J is TRBJ2-7 and V is TRBV12-3 or TRBV12-4; 9 bases fit TRBD2. With 3 bases clipped from V and 3 bases from J, the junction kept 3 bases outside the gene matches. This CDR3 has 14 residues. This CDR3 is CASSFSGRIYEQYF. In DNA form, the CDR3 reads TGTGCCAGCAGTTTCAGCGGGAGGATCTACGAGCAGTACTTC.

V and J are TRBV5-1 and TRBJ2-7; 7 nucleotides line up with TRBD1. The CDR3 contains 15 residues. V shed 4 bases and J 4 bases; nucleotides not matched to a gene: 11. From germline, CDR1 is SGHRS and CDR2 YFSETQ. The CDR3 DNA follows: TGCGCCAGCAGCCTCCGGGACAGCGGACCGTACGAGCAGTACTTC. Its translation is CASSLRDSGPYEQYF.

Only a few counts were recorded for this clone. The conserved phenylalanine or tryptophan is not found at the CDR3 terminus, so this likely reflects a read error. The rearrangement links TRBV20-1 to TRBJ1-1, with D perhaps TRBD1 (5 bases). The CDR3 is 13 residues long. Trimming cost V 3 bases and J 4 bases, with 12 bases left between them. Germline V gives CDR1 DFQATT, CDR2 SNEGSKA (reference sequence). CDR3 residues: CSARSGPCTEAFS. CDR3 bases: TGCAGTGCTAGGTCGGGGCCCTGCACTGAAGCTTTCTCT.

The chain couples TRBV28 to TRBJ1-6; TRBD1 is a possible D gene (6 bases). Trimming removed 6 bases at V and 7 bases at J, with 13 bases between. Germline assignment: CDR1 MDHEN and CDR2 SYDVKM. The CDR3 loop spans 14 amino acids. CDR3 sequence (DNA): TGTGCCAGCAGCTTACAGGGATACAATTCACCCCTCCACTTT. This translates into CASSLQGYNSPLHF.

This clone has just a few counts. The chain joins TRBV2 to TRBJ2-3; unclear D gene. V was cut by 7 bases and J by 0 bases, with 8 bases left in between. This CDR3 has 13 residues. Per the germline V gene, CDR1 is SNHLY and CDR2 is FYNNEI. The CDR3 region is CASITTSTDTQYF. CDR3 DNA: TGTGCCAGCATCACTACTAGCACAGATACGCAGTATTTT.

The chain couples TRBV4-1 to TRBJ2-2; the D is unclear. The CDR3 consists of 19 residues. The V gene lost 1 base and the J gene lost 3 bases, with 21 bases spanning the gap. Germline CDR1 reads MGHRA; CDR2 reads YSYEKL. The CDR3 loop is CASSQGRIARGSDTGELFF. DNA of the CDR3: TGCGCCAGCAGCCAAGGTCGAATAGCTCGTGGTAGTGACACCGGGGAGCTGTTTTTT.

This chain connects TRBV4-1 to TRBJ2-7; 11 positions agree with TRBD2. In germline, CDR1 is MGHRA, CDR2 YSYEKL. V was clipped by 0 bases and J by 3 bases; unmatched bases: 13. This CDR3 is built from 19 residues. The CDR3 here is CASSQEVPIAGGPDYEQYF. CDR3 DNA: TGCGCCAGCAGCCAAGAGGTCCCTATAGCGGGAGGGCCAGACTACGAGCAGTACTTC.

This clone is judged medium-sized. The J gene is TRBJ2-7, the V gene TRBV7-6; a possible D gene is TRBD2 (6 bases). V was clipped by 1 base and J by 0 bases, with 13 bases between them. This CDR3 region has 16 residues. From germline, CDR1 is SGHVS and CDR2 FNYEAQ. CDR3 protein: CASSLGSGHSSYEQYF. The CDR3 coding sequence is TGTGCCAGCAGCTTAGGTAGCGGCCATTCCTCCTACGAGCAGTACTTC.

The V and J genes are TRBV6-2 or TRBV6-3 and TRBJ2-1; D might be TRBD1 or TRBD2, each matching 7 bases. V was cut by 8 bases and J by 9 bases, with 20 bases left in between. This CDR3 has 14 amino acids. The germline CDR1 and CDR2 sequences are MNHEY and SVGEGT. CDR3 in amino acids: CASGGATGVTEQFF. CDR3 nucleotides: TGTGCCAGCGGGGGGGCCACAGGGGTAACTGAGCAGTTCTTC.

This clone has just a few counts. V is TRBV7-3 and J is TRBJ2-2; D may be TRBD2 (5 bases). The V end lost 1 base, the J end lost 0 bases, and 12 bases lay between the germline ends. Germline CDR1 is SGHTA and CDR2 is FQGTGA. This CDR3 spans 17 amino acids. CDR3 region: CASSLRFRTPNTGELFF. CDR3 bases: TGTGCCAGCAGCTTAAGGTTCCGGACTCCGAACACCGGGGAGCTGTTTTTT.

Only a few counts were recorded for this clone. The final CDR3 position lacks the conserved phenylalanine or tryptophan, pointing to a likely read error. The chain combines TRBV28 with TRBJ2-2, with a weak D call TRBD2 (5 bases). CDR3 length equals 13 residues. Looked up from germline, CDR1 is MDHEN and CDR2 is SYDVKM. V shed 5 bases and J shed 9 bases, with 13 bases lying between them. In DNA, the CDR3 is TGTGCCAGCAGTGCCGGGAATAGCCGGGAGCTGTTTTCT. Its translation: CASSAGNSRELFS.

This chain joins TRBV19 and TRBJ1-1; the match to TRBD1 covers 8 bases. J gave up 5 bases and V 4 bases, and 12 bases lay outside the gene matches. Per the germline V gene, CDR1 is LNHDA and CDR2 is SQIVND (reference sequence). The CDR3 is 16 amino acids. CDR3 sequence: CASSTPRQGPLTEAFF. DNA for the CDR3: TGTGCCAGTAGTACTCCACGACAGGGGCCATTAACTGAAGCTTTCTTT.

This chain connects TRBV6-2 or TRBV6-3 to TRBJ1-2; no definite D call. This CDR3 contains 13 residues. CDR1 and CDR2 (germline): MNHEY, SVGEGT. The ends were cut back, 3 bases at V and 3 bases at J, with 8 bases in the middle. The CDR3 sequence: CASSYRQYYGYTF. CDR3 DNA sequence: TGTGCCAGCAGTTATCGGCAGTACTATGGCTACACCTTC.

The CDR3 DNA is TGCGCCAGCAGGCCCAATACAGGGGGCGACTATGGCTACACCTTC. It encodes CASRPNTGGDYGYTF. The chain joins TRBV5-1 to TRBJ1-2; 9 nucleotides line up with TRBD1. V dropped 5 bases and J dropped 3; count of bases not matched to a gene: 8. The CDR3 consists of 15 residues. From germline, CDR1 is SGHRS and CDR2 YFSETQ. The entire variable domain, with the rest obtained from reference TRBV5-1 and TRBJ1-2, is as follows: KAGVTQTPRYLIKTRGQQVTLSCSPISGHRSVSWYQQTPGQGLQFLFEYFSETQRNKGNFPGRFSGRQFSNSRSEMNVSTLELGDSALYLCASRPNTGGDYGYTFGSGTRLTVV.

This clone was picked up a small number of times. The rearrangement links TRBV28 to TRBJ2-7; no clear D. V was trimmed by 6 bases and J by 7 bases, leaving 10 bases between them. Germline CDR1 is MDHEN and CDR2 is SYDVKM. There are 11 residues in the CDR3. CDR3 residues: CASRGPLEQYF. In nucleotides, the CDR3 is TGTGCCAGCAGAGGACCACTTGAGCAGTACTTC.

The rearrangement joins TRBV5-1 to TRBJ2-2; D is possibly TRBD1 (5 bases). The CDR3 has 16 amino acids. V lost 3 bases and J 0 bases, leaving 12 bases between the germline ends. The germline CDR1 and CDR2 sequences are SGHRS and YFSETQ. CDR3 region: CASSYEDTANTGELFF. Here the CDR3 DNA reads TGCGCCAGCAGCTATGAGGACACCGCGAACACCGGGGAGCTGTTTTTT.

The gene calls are TRBV5-6 and TRBJ1-3, with TRBD1 matching over 8 bases. This CDR3 has 15 residues. Trimming at V came to 3 bases and at J to 0 bases, leaving 2 bases not matched to a gene. Germline lookup yields CDR1 SGHDT and CDR2 YYEEEE. The DNA of the CDR3 is TGTGCCAGCAGCTGGACAGGGAGCTCTGGAAACACCATATATTTT. It translates to CASSWTGSSGNTIYF.

V is TRBV7-2 and J is TRBJ1-1; 9 nucleotides line up with TRBD1. The CDR3 has 14 amino acids. Germline V gene lookup returns CDR1 SGHTA and CDR2 FQGNSA. With V trimmed by 6 bases and J by 6 bases, 8 bases remained unmatched. CDR3 DNA sequence: TGTGCCAGCAGAGATTCGGGACAGGGCGCTGAAGCTTTCTTT. Its protein product is CASRDSGQGAEAFF.

This clone was detected only a few times. The V gene is TRBV5-1, the J gene TRBJ1-1, with 8 nucleotides matching TRBD1. J lost 3 bases, V lost 2 bases, and 3 bases had no gene match. The germline V gene encodes CDR1 SGHRS and CDR2 YFSETQ. CDR3 length equals 14 residues. For the CDR3, the DNA is TGCGCCAGCAGCTTCCAGGGGGCCTACACTGAAGCTTTCTTT. This encodes CASSFQGAYTEAFF.

The chain is built from TRBV10-3 and TRBJ2-2, with TRBD1 matching over 12 bases. The CDR3 loop spans 17 amino acids. Germline loops: CDR1 ENHRY, CDR2 SYGVKD. V shed 4 bases, J shed 3 bases, and the junction held 6 bases outside the gene matches. CDR3 sequence (DNA): TGTGCCATCAGTGTACCGGGACAGGGGGCCGACACCGGGGAGCTGTTTTTT. Translation gives CAISVPGQGADTGELFF.

This clone was found once. This chain joins TRBV9 and TRBJ2-1; D is undetermined. Trimming removed 0 bases from V and 6 bases from J, with 13 bases in between. CDR1 is SGDLS, CDR2 YYNGEE, per germline. The CDR3 extends over 15 amino acids. CDR3 sequence reads: CASSVEVMTLNEQFF. CDR3 coding DNA: TGTGCCAGCAGCGTAGAGGTCATGACCCTCAATGAGCAGTTCTTC. Drawing the rest from reference TRBV9 and TRBJ2-1, the complete variable domain is DSGVTQTPKHLITATGQRVTLRCSPRSGDLSVYWYQQSLDQGLQFLIQYYNGEERAKGNILERFSAQQFPDLHSELNLSSLELGDSALYFCASSVEVMTLNEQFFGPGTRLTVL.

This clone turned up a few times. V and J are TRBV28 and TRBJ1-1; unclear D gene. Germline V gives CDR1 MDHEN, CDR2 SYDVKM. CDR3 length: 13 residues. Trimming removed 7 bases from V and 1 base from J, with 10 bases in between. CDR3 sequence reads: CASTLGRNTEAFF. The CDR3 DNA sequence: TGTGCCAGCACCCTCGGGAGGAACACTGAAGCTTTCTTT.

This chain connects TRBV7-2 to TRBJ1-2; D is ambiguous. Trimming removed 5 bases from V and 8 bases from J, with 18 bases in between. CDR1 and CDR2 from the germline V gene are SGHTA and FQGNSA. The CDR3 loop spans 14 amino acids. Here the CDR3 DNA reads TGTGCCAGCAGCCGCTTAGAGGGCTGGTTAGGCTACACCTTC. Translating it yields CASSRLEGWLGYTF.

This clone was recorded a few times. The sample carries other DNA sequences with the same CDR3. CDR3 sequence reads: CASSYGFNYGYTF. Here the CDR3 DNA reads TGTGCCAGCAGTTACGGATTTAACTATGGCTACACCTTC. V is TRBV6-2 or TRBV6-3 and J is TRBJ1-2; D ambiguous. Trimming pared 2 bases from V and 1 base from J, leaving 5 bases between. The CDR3 covers 13 residues. In germline, CDR1 is MNHEY, CDR2 SVGEGT.